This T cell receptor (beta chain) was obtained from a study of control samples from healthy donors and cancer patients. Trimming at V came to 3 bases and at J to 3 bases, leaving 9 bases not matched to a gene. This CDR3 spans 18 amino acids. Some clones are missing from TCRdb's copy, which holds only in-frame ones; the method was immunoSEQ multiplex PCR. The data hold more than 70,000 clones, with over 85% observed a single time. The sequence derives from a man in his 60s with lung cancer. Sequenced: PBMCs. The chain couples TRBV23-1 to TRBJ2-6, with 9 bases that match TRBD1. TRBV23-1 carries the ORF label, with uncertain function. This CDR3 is CASSHYRDRVDGANVLTF. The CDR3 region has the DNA TGCGCCAGCAGTCATTACCGGGACAGGGTGGATGGGGCCAACGTCCTGACTTTC.